The source of this T cell receptor (beta chain) is a study of cytomegalovirus exposure and HLA in healthy donors. A note on this clone: What it binds is unknown.

Primers: 60 Vbeta forward and 13 Jbeta reverse. Produced via immunoSEQ multiplex PCR; TCRdb's table is partial and in-frame only. The sample records 100,000 to 150,000 clones, roughly 80% being singletons. Study results and limitations: An analysis that came later showed most CMV-associated TCR beta chains appearing HLA-restricted. Most subjects' HLA-A and HLA-B alleles were reportedly predicted from TCR beta sequences.

Material: PBMCs. This clonotype originated in a man aged 50-60 years in good health and CMV-seropositive.

This CDR3 reads CASSPEVMTGVGKLFF. As DNA, the CDR3 is TGTGCCAGCTCACCAGAGGTCATGACAGGGGTGGGAAAACTGTTTTTT. The rearrangement joins TRBV18 to TRBJ1-4; 8 nucleotides line up with TRBD1. After removal of 2 bases from V and 10 bases from J, the junction contained 12 bases not matched to a gene. Germline V gene data show CDR1 as KGHSH and CDR2 as LQKENI. The CDR3 length is 16 residues. The full variable domain, rest sourced from reference TRBV18 and TRBJ1-4, is NAGVMQNPRHLVRRRGQEARLRCSPMKGHSHVYWYRQLPEEGLKFMVYLQKENIIDESGMPKERFSAEFPKEGPSILRIQQVVRGDSAAYFCASSPEVMTGVGKLFFGSGTQLSVL.